The clone carrying this TCR beta chain was seen only once. The record originates from a study of shared clonotypes between healthy human individuals. Germline values: CDR1 SQVTM, CDR2 ANQGSEA. The CDR3 consists of 13 residues. V lost 7 bases, J lost 5 bases, and 6 bases stayed unmatched. Repertoires were generated with immunoSEQ multiplex PCR, while TCRdb's copy carries only in-frame clones and drops some. The top ten hold 0.1% to 0.15% of the sample, which has millions of clones, 85% to 95% seen once. The rearrangement links TRBV29-1 to TRBJ2-5; TRBD1 agrees at 11 bases. Specimen: naive CD4+ T cells sorted from blood. Subset specified: CD45RA+ positively selected. The receptor was derived from a young man in good health. CDR3 amino acids: CSARTGGEETQYF. DNA for the CDR3: TGCAGCGCCCGGACAGGGGGCGAGGAGACCCAGTACTTC.